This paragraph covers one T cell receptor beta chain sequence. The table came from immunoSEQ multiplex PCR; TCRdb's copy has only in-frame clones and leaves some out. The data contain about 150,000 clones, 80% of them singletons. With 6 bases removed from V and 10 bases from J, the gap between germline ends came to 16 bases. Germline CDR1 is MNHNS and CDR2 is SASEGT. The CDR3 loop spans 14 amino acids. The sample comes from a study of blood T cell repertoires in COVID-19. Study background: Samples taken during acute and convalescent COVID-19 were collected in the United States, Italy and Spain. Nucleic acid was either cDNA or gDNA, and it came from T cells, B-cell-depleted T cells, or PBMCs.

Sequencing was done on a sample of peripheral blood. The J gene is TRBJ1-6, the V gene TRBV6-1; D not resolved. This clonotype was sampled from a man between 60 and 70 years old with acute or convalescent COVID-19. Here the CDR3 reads CASSEAAGGSPLHF. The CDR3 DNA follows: TGTGCCAGCAGCGAGGCAGCAGGCGGGTCACCCCTCCACTTT.